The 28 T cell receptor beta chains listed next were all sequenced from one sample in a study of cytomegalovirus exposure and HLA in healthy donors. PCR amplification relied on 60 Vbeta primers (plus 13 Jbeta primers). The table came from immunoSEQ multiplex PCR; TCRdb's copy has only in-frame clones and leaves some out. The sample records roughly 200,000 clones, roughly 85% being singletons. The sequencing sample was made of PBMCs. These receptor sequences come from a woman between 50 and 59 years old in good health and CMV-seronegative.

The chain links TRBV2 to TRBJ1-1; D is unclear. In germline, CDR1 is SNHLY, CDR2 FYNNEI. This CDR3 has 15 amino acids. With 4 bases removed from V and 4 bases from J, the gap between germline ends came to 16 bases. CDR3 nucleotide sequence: TGTGCCAGCAGTGGGCCAGGTGGGGAGGGCACTGAAGCTTTCTTT. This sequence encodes CASSGPGGEGTEAFF.

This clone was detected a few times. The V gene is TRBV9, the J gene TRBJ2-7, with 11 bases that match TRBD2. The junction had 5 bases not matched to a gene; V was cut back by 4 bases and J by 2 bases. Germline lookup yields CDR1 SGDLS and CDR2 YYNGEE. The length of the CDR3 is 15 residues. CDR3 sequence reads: CASSPGTSGPYEQYF. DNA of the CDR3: TGTGCCAGCAGCCCGGGGACTAGCGGTCCCTACGAGCAGTACTTC.

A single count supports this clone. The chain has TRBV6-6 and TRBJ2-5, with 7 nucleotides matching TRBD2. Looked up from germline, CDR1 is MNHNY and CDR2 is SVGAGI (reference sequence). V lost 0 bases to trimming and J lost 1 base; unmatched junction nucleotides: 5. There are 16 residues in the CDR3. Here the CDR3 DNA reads TGTGCCAGCAGTTACTCCCCACTAGCGCCCCAAGAGACCCAGTACTTC. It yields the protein CASSYSPLAPQETQYF.

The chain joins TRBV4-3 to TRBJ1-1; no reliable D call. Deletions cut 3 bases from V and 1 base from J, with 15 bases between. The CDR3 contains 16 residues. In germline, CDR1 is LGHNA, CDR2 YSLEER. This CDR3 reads CASSHTGLGRNTEAFF. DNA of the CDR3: TGCGCCAGCAGCCATACTGGACTGGGTCGGAACACTGAAGCTTTCTTT.

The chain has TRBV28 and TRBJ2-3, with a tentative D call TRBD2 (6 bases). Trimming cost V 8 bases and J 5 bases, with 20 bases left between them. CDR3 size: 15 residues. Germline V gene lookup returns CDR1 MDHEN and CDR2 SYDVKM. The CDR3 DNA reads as TGTGCCAGCGGGTCCCCCCGGGAGTTATTAGATACGCAGTATTTT. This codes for CASGSPRELLDTQYF. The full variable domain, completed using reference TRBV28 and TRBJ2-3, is DVKVTQSSRYLVKRTGEKVFLECVQDMDHENMFWYRQDPGLGLRLIYFSYDVKMKEKGDIPEGYSVSREKKERFSLILESASTNQTSMYLCASGSPRELLDTQYFGPGTRLTVL.

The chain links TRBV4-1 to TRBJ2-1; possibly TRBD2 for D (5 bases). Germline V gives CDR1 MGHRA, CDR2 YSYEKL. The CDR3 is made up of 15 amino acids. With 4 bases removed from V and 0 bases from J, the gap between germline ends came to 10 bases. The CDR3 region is CASSRDGSSYNEQFF. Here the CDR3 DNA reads TGCGCCAGCAGCCGGGATGGGAGCTCCTACAATGAGCAGTTCTTC.

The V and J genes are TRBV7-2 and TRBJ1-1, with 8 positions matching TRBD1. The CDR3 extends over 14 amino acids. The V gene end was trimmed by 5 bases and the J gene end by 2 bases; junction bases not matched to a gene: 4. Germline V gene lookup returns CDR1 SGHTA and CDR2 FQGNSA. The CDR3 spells CASSPGQGNTEAFF. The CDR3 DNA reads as TGTGCCAGCAGCCCAGGACAGGGTAACACTGAAGCTTTCTTT.

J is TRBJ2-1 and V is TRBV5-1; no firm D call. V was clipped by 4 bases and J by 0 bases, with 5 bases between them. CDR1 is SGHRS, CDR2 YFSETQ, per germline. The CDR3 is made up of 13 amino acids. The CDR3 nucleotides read TGCGCCAGCAGCCGGAGCTCCTACAATGAGCAGTTCTTC. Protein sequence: CASSRSSYNEQFF.

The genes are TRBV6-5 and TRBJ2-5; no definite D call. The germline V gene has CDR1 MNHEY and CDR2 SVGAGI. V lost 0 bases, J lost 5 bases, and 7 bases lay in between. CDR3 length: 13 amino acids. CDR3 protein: CASSYSIGETQYF. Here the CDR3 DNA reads TGTGCCAGCAGTTACTCGATCGGGGAGACCCAGTACTTC.

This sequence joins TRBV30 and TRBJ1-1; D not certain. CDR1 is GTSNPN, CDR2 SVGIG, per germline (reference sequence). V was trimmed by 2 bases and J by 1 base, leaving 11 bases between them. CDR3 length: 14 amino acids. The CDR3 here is CAWSLGSGNTEAFF. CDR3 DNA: TGTGCCTGGAGTCTGGGGAGTGGGAACACTGAAGCTTTCTTT.

Here the CDR3 reads CASSLDLASGTDTQYF. The CDR3 bases are TGTGCCAGCAGCTTAGATCTTGCTAGCGGCACAGATACGCAGTATTTT. The chain has TRBV7-9 and TRBJ2-3; a possible D gene is TRBD2 (6 bases). Deletions cut 1 base from V and 1 base from J, with 12 bases between. The CDR3 is 16 amino acids. CDR1 and CDR2 from the germline V gene are SEHNR and FQNEAQ (reference sequence). The full variable domain, in which reference TRBV7-9 and TRBJ2-3 provide the parts outside the CDR3, is DTGVSQNPRHKITKRGQNVTFRCDPISEHNRLYWYRQTLGQGPEFLTYFQNEAQLEKSRLLSDRFSAERPKGSFSTLEIQRTEQGDSAMYLCASSLDLASGTDTQYFGPGTRLTVL.

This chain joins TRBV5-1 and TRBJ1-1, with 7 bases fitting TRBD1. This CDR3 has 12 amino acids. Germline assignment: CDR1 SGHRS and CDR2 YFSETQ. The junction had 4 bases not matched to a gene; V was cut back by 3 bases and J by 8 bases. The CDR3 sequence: CASSSPTGEAFF. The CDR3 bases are TGCGCCAGCAGCTCGCCGACAGGGGAAGCTTTCTTT.

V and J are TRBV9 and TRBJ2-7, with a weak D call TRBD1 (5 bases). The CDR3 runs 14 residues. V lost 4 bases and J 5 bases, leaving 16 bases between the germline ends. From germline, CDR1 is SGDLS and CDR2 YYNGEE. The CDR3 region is CASSSGRTGDEQYF. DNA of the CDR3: TGTGCCAGCAGCTCCGGTCGAACAGGTGACGAGCAGTACTTC. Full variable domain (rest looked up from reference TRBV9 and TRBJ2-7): DSGVTQTPKHLITATGQRVTLRCSPRSGDLSVYWYQQSLDQGLQFLIQYYNGEERAKGNILERFSAQQFPDLHSELNLSSLELGDSALYFCASSSGRTGDEQYFGPGTRLTVT.

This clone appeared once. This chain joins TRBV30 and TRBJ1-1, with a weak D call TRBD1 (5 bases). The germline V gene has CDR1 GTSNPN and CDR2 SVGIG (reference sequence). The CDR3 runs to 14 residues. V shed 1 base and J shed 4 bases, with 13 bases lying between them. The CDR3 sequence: CAWSGGSGATEAFF. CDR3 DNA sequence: TGTGCCTGGAGTGGGGGCAGTGGAGCCACTGAAGCTTTCTTT.

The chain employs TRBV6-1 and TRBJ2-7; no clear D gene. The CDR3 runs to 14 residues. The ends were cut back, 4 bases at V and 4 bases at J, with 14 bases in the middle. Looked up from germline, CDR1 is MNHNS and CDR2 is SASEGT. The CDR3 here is CASSGSSDHYEQYF. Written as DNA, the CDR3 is TGTGCCAGCAGTGGATCGAGCGATCATTACGAGCAGTACTTC.

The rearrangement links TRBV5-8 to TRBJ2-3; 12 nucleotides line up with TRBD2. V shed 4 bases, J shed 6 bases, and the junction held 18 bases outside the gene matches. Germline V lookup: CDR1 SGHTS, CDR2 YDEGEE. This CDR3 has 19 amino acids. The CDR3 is CASSPKALSSGRDGDTQYF. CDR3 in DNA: TGTGCCAGCAGCCCGAAGGCGCTTTCTAGCGGGAGGGACGGCGATACGCAGTATTTT.

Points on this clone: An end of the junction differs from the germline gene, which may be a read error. The CDR3 protein is CANSAAYEQYF. The CDR3 DNA is TGTGCCAACAGCGCAGCCTACGAGCAGTACTTC. The genes are TRBV7-2 and TRBJ2-7; D remains unclear. There are 11 residues in the CDR3. Germline-derived CDR1 and CDR2 are SGHTA and FQGNSA.

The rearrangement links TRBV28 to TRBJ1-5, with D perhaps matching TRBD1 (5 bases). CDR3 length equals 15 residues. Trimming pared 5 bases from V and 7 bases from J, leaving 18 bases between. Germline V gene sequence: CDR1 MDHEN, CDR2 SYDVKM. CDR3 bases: TGTGCCAGCAGTCTCGCGGGGGTTCTGGTACAGCCCCAGCATTTT. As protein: CASSLAGVLVQPQHF.

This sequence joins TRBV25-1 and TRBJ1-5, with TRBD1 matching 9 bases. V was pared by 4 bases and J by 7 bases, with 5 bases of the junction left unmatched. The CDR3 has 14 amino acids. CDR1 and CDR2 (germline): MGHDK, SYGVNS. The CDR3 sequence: CASSGGQGWQPQHF. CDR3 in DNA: TGTGCCAGCAGTGGGGGACAGGGTTGGCAGCCCCAGCATTTT.

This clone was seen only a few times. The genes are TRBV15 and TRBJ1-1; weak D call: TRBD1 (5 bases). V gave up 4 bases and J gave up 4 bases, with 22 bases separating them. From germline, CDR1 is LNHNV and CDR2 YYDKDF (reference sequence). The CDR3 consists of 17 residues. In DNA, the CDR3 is TGTGCCACCAGCAATCCGGCGGGGGGACTGGGTATCACTGAAGCTTTCTTT. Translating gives CATSNPAGGLGITEAFF. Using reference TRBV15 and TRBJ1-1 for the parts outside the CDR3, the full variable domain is DAMVIQNPRYQVTQFGKPVTLSCSQTLNHNVMYWYQQKSSQAPKLLFHYYDKDFNNEADTPDNFQSRRPNTSFCFLDIRSPGLGDTAMYLCATSNPAGGLGITEAFFGQGTRLTVV.

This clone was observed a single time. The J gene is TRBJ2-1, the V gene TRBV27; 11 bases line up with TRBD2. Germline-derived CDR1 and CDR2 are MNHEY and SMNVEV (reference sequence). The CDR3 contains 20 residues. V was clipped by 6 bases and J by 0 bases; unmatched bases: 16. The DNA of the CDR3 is TGTGCCAGCAGAGGTCCAAGGGGACTAGCGGCTGTAAGCTCCTACAATGAGCAGTTCTTC. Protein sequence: CASRGPRGLAAVSSYNEQFF.

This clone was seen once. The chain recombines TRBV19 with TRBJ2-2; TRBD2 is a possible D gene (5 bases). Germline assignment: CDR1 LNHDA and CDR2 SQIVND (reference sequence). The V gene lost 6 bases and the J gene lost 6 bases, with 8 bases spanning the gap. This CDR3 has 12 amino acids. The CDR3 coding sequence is TGTGCCAGTAGATCCGGGGCCGGGGAGCTGTTTTTT. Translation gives CASRSGAGELFF.

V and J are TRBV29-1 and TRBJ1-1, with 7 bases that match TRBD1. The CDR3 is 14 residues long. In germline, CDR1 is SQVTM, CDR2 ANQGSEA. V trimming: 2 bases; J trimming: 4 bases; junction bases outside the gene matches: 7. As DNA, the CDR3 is TGCAGCGTTGAAACCGACAGGGCCATCACTGAAGCTTTCTTT. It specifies CSVETDRAITEAFF.

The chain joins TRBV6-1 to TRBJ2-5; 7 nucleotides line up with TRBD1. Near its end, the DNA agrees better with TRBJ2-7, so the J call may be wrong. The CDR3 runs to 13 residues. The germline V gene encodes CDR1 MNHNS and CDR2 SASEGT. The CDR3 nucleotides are TGTGCCAGCGCCCCGGGACAGTACTACGAGCAGTACTTC. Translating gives CASAPGQYYEQYF.

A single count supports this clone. The CDR3 loop reads CASSQVTSGSNEQFF. As DNA, the CDR3 is TGTGCCAGCAGCCAAGTTACTAGCGGGAGCAATGAGCAGTTCTTC. The chain recombines TRBV4-2 with TRBJ2-1; 11 bases agree with TRBD2. Per germline, CDR1 LGHNA and CDR2 YNFKEQ. The trim removed 1 base at V and 6 bases at J, leaving 2 bases unmatched. The CDR3 sequence is 15 residues long.

DNA for the CDR3: TGCGCCAGCAGCTTGGGACAGTTAGGCAGCAACTATGGCTACACCTTC. Amino acids: CASSLGQLGSNYGYTF. The V call is TRBV5-1, the J call TRBJ1-2, with a weak D call TRBD1 (5 bases). Per germline, CDR1 SGHRS and CDR2 YFSETQ. V was trimmed by 0 bases and J by 2 bases, leaving 14 bases between them. This CDR3 has 16 residues.

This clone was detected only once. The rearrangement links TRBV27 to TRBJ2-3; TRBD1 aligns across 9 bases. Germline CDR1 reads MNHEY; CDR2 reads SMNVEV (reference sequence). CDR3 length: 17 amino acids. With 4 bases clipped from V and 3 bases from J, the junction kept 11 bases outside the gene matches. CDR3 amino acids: CASSSPERQGGTDTQYF. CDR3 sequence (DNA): TGTGCCAGCAGTTCGCCTGAACGACAGGGGGGTACAGATACGCAGTATTTT.

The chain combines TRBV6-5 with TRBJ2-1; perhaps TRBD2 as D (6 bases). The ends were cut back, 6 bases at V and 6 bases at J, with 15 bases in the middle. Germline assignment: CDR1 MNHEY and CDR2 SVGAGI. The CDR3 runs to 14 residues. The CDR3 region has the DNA TGTGCCAGCAGACCGGGACTCGACTCCAATGAGCAGTTCTTC. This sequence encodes CASRPGLDSNEQFF.